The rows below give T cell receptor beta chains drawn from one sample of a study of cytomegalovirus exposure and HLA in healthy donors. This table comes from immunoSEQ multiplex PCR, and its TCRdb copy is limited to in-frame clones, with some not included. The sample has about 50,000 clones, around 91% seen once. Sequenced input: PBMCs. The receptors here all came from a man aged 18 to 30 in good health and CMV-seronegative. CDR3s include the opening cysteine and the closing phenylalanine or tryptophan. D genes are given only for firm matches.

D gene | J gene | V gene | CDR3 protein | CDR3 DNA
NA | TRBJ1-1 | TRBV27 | CASSGQKNTEAFF | TGTGCCAGCAGTGGACAGAAGAACACTGAAGCTTTCTTT
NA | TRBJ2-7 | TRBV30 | CAWSRVASYEQYF | TGTGCCTGGAGTAGGGTAGCGTCCTACGAGCAGTACTTC
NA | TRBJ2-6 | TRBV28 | CASSLPRSSGANVLTF | TGTGCCAGCAGTTTACCCCGGTCCTCTGGGGCCAACGTCCTGACTTTC
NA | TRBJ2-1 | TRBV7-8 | CASSTRGPGTVGVPKQFF | TGTGCCAGCAGCACGCGGGGACCCGGGACAGTGGGGGTCCCAAAGCAGTTCTTC
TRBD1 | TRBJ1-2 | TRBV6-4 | CASRITGGGYTF | TGTGCCAGCAGAATTACAGGGGGAGGCTACACCTTC
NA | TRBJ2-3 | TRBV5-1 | CASSLRTDTDTQYF | TGCGCCAGCAGCTTACGGACAGACACAGATACGCAGTATTTT
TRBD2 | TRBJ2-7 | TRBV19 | CASSRGLAGVVSYEQYF | TGTGCCAGTAGTCGCGGACTAGCGGGAGTTGTTTCCTACGAGCAGTACTTC
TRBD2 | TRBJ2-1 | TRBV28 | CASMLGTLAGVGNEQFF | TGTGCCAGCATGCTCGGTACTCTAGCGGGAGTGGGCAATGAGCAGTTCTTC
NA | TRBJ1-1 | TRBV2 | CASSEPALQLNTEAFF | TGTGCCAGCAGTGAACCCGCCCTACAGCTGAACACTGAAGCTTTCTTT
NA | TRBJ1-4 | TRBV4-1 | CASSQSSDRRVFF | TGCGCCAGCAGCCAGAGCTCGGACAGACGCGTGTTTTTT
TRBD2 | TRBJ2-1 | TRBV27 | CASSLLAGAYNEQFF | TGTGCCAGCAGTTTACTAGCGGGAGCATACAATGAGCAGTTCTTC
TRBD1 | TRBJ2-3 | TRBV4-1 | CASSQGDRGTDTQYF | TGCGCCAGCAGCCAAGGTGACAGGGGCACAGATACGCAGTATTTT
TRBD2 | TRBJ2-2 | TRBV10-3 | CAISNGLAGGYTGELFF | TGTGCCATCAGTAATGGACTAGCGGGAGGGTACACCGGGGAGCTGTTTTTT
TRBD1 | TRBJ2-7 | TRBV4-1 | CASSQDPLRTGPTYEQYF | TGCGCCAGCAGCCAAGATCCTCTGCGGACAGGGCCCACCTACGAGCAGTACTTC